The 5 T cell receptor beta chains reported below all come from one sample, sequenced in a study of T cells expressing NK-cell markers. After re-calling the 5' RACE reads, TCRdb lists one entry per CDR3 protein, DNA absent. This listing includes under 600,000 distinct CDR3 sequences. The sample comprised blood T cells: a sorted CD56 or NKG2C T cell subset, CD4+ or CD8+ T cells, or bulk PBMC T cells (not recorded which). These receptors all come from a woman aged 45-60 years in good health.

V and J are TRBV5-1 and TRBJ1-4; the TCRdb call, TRBD1, lacks DNA for checking. From germline, CDR1 is SGHRS and CDR2 YFSETQ. This CDR3 has 14 amino acids. Here the CDR3 reads CASSLDRGRGKLFF.

The chain joins TRBV9 to TRBJ2-3. This CDR3 contains 13 residues. The germline V gene encodes CDR1 SGDLS and CDR2 YYNGEE. CDR3 residues: CASSIRTSDTQYF.

The V and J genes are TRBV12-3 or TRBV12-4 and TRBJ2-2. This CDR3 contains 12 residues. The CDR3 protein is CATSERTGELFF.

CDR3: CATSRDRRLGGRLNTGELFF. The V gene is TRBV15, the J gene TRBJ2-2; TCRdb reports TRBD2, a call that lacks DNA to check it against. The CDR3 has 20 amino acids. Germline-derived CDR1 and CDR2 are LNHNV and YYDKDF (reference sequence). The full variable domain, its missing parts supplied by reference TRBV15 and TRBJ2-2, is DAMVIQNPRYQVTQFGKPVTLSCSQTLNHNVMYWYQQKSSQAPKLLFHYYDKDFNNEADTPDNFQSRRPNTSFCFLDIRSPGLGDTAMYLCATSRDRRLGGRLNTGELFFGEGSRLTVL.

V gene TRBV12-5 combines with J gene TRBJ2-2. CDR3 length: 14 residues. Germline V gene data show CDR1 as LGHNT and CDR2 as FRNRAP. This CDR3 reads CASGFLGNSGELFF.